The 15 T cell receptor beta chains below come from one sample, sequenced in a study of blood T cell repertoires in COVID-19. Measured with immunoSEQ multiplex PCR; TCRdb has only the in-frame clones, and not every one. Of fewer than 250,000 clones in the sample, 80% to 90% were seen once. Material: PBMCs or T cells enriched from blood (not recorded which). The receptors were sampled from a middle-aged woman with acute COVID-19.

This chain connects TRBV3-1 (or the pseudogene TRBV3-2) to TRBJ2-5; D perhaps matches TRBD2 (7 bases). Between the trimmed V and J ends, which lost 2 bases and 2 bases, there was a span of 12 bases. Per the germline V gene, CDR1 is LGHDT and CDR2 is YNNKEL (reference sequence). This CDR3 comprises 15 residues. CDR3 sequence (DNA): TGTGCCAGCAGCCAAAGGGGGGGGTTACAAGAGACCCAGTACTTC. Translating gives CASSQRGGLQETQYF.

The chain links TRBV28 to TRBJ2-7, with unresolved D. The CDR3 loop spans 16 amino acids. Trimming stripped 6 bases from V and 1 base from J, with 19 bases between. The germline V gene has CDR1 MDHEN and CDR2 SYDVKM. The CDR3 protein is CASRPPITVASYEQYF. The CDR3 bases are TGTGCCAGCAGACCACCCATTACAGTTGCGTCCTACGAGCAGTACTTC.

This chain connects TRBV29-1 to TRBJ1-3, with 7 bases matching TRBD1. Per the germline V gene, CDR1 is SQVTM and CDR2 is ANQGSEA. The CDR3 runs to 12 residues. Trimming took 7 bases from V and 9 from J; bases not matched to a gene: 9. CDR3 nucleotide sequence: TGCAGCGCAAGCACAGGGGCGGGCACCATATATTTT. Translating it yields CSASTGAGTIYF.

This clone was seen a few times. J is TRBJ2-5 and V is TRBV7-2, with 8 bases identical to TRBD2. The germline V gene encodes CDR1 SGHTA and CDR2 FQGNSA. V lost 3 bases, J lost 5 bases, and 11 bases stayed unmatched. This CDR3 is 16 amino acids long. CDR3 sequence (DNA): TGTGCCAGCAGCTTGAATAGCGGGACCGCGAGCGAGACCCAGTACTTC. Its translation is CASSLNSGTASETQYF.

This chain joins TRBV27 and TRBJ2-3; the match to TRBD2 covers 9 bases. Germline V gene sequence: CDR1 MNHEY, CDR2 SMNVEV (reference sequence). V dropped 2 bases and J dropped 6; count of bases not matched to a gene: 24. The CDR3 contains 21 residues. CDR3 DNA sequence: TGTGCCAGCAGTTTAGGAGCGGGGAGGGTGACGGGACTAGCAGGACGCGATACGCAGTATTTT. Translation: CASSLGAGRVTGLAGRDTQYF.

As concerns this clone: An end of the junction differs from the germline gene, which may be a read error. The genes are TRBV6-4 and TRBJ2-7, with 7 positions matching TRBD2. The CDR3 extends over 17 amino acids. Germline CDR1 reads MRHNA; CDR2 reads SNTAGT. The CDR3 bases are TGTGCCAGCAGTGACGGGGCTTTGGCGGGAGACTCCCACGAGCAGTACTTC. Its translation: CASSDGALAGDSHEQYF.

This chain links TRBV7-2 with TRBJ2-1; 10 bases map to TRBD2. Germline assignment: CDR1 SGHTA and CDR2 FQGNSA. The CDR3 spans 13 residues. The V gene end was trimmed by 4 bases and the J gene end by 9 bases; junction bases not matched to a gene: 3. DNA for the CDR3: TGTGCCAGCAGCTCGCTAGCGGGGGCTGAGCAGTTCTTC. Translation gives CASSSLAGAEQFF.

The gene calls are TRBV3-1 (or the pseudogene TRBV3-2) and TRBJ2-2, with D hard to call. Per the germline V gene, CDR1 is LGHDT and CDR2 is YNNKEL (reference sequence). CDR3 length: 14 residues. With 4 bases removed from V and 4 bases from J, the gap between germline ends came to 10 bases. CDR3 in amino acids: CASSRASGTGELFF. The CDR3, as DNA: TGTGCCAGCAGCCGAGCTTCCGGCACCGGGGAGCTGTTTTTT.

The chain combines TRBV7-8 with TRBJ2-1, with 7 bases fitting TRBD2. The trim removed 0 bases at V and 0 bases at J, leaving 5 bases unmatched. The CDR3 spans 17 residues. The germline CDR1 and CDR2 sequences are SGHVS and FQNEAQ. This CDR3 is CASSLAWEGSSYNEQFF. The CDR3 region has the DNA TGTGCCAGCAGCTTAGCGTGGGAGGGAAGCTCCTACAATGAGCAGTTCTTC.

The V gene is TRBV28, the J gene TRBJ1-1; 8 bases map to TRBD1. The CDR3 runs 15 residues. The ends lost 2 bases at V and 4 bases at J; junction bases unmatched: 6. The V gene's germline CDR1 is MDHEN and CDR2 SYDVKM. For the CDR3, the DNA is TGTGCCAGCAGTTTAAACGCAGGGGGCTTCACTGAAGCTTTCTTT. Encoded protein: CASSLNAGGFTEAFF.

This chain uses TRBV28 with TRBJ1-2; no clear D gene. The CDR3 covers 12 residues. CDR1 is MDHEN, CDR2 SYDVKM, per germline. Trimming removed 7 bases from V and 0 bases from J, with 6 bases in between. The CDR3 region is CASTGTNYGYTF. The CDR3 nucleotides are TGTGCCAGCACGGGGACTAACTATGGCTACACCTTC.

The rearrangement uses TRBV7-9 and TRBJ2-2; D is undetermined. V lost 5 bases and J 0 bases, leaving 10 bases between the germline ends. The CDR3 covers 15 residues. CDR1 and CDR2 (germline): SEHNR, FQNEAQ (reference sequence). CDR3 amino acids: CASSEGGSNTGELFF. CDR3 nucleotides: TGTGCCAGCAGCGAAGGCGGCTCGAACACCGGGGAGCTGTTTTTT. The full variable domain, with the rest looked up from reference TRBV7-9 and TRBJ2-2, is DTGVSQNPRHKITKRGQNVTFRCDPISEHNRLYWYRQTLGQGPEFLTYFQNEAQLEKSRLLSDRFSAERPKGSFSTLEIQRTEQGDSAMYLCASSEGGSNTGELFFGEGSRLTVL.

The chain combines TRBV7-8 with TRBJ2-7, with no clear D. CDR1 is SGHVS and CDR2 is FQNEAQ in the germline V gene. This CDR3 is 16 amino acids long. V was shortened by 0 bases and J by 3 bases, with 15 bases between the two germline ends. The CDR3 bases are TGTGCCAGCAGCTTAGCCACCGTGAGTTACTTCTACGAGCAGTACTTC. Amino acid sequence: CASSLATVSYFYEQYF. The whole variable domain, filled in from reference TRBV7-8 and TRBJ2-7, reads GAGVSQSPRYKVAKRGQDVALRCDPISGHVSLFWYQQALGQGPEFLTYFQNEAQLDKSGLPSDRFFAERPEGSVSTLKIQRTQQEDSAVYLCASSLATVSYFYEQYFGPGTRLTVT.

V and J are TRBV19 and TRBJ1-6; 7 bases are shared with TRBD1. The CDR3 covers 13 residues. The V gene's germline CDR1 is LNHDA and CDR2 SQIVND (reference sequence). The V gene end was trimmed by 7 bases and the J gene end by 8 bases; junction bases not matched to a gene: 5. CDR3: CASTRDRDSPLHF. The CDR3 nucleotides read TGTGCCAGTACCAGGGACAGAGATTCACCCCTCCACTTT.

The chain is built from TRBV29-1 and TRBJ1-1, with D possibly matching TRBD1 (5 bases). The ends were cut back, 4 bases at V and 7 bases at J, with 13 bases in the middle. CDR1 SQVTM and CDR2 ANQGSEA come from the germline V gene. The CDR3 is made up of 12 amino acids. The CDR3 region is CSVAGGAGEAFF. The CDR3 coding sequence is TGCAGCGTTGCAGGAGGGGCGGGTGAAGCTTTCTTT.